This T cell receptor (beta chain) was found in a study of blood T cells in healthy people across ages. PCR was performed a second time for about 7 to 11 cycles using a sample-barcoded 5' primer and a J-beta primer mix. TCRdb processed the 5' RACE reads anew with MiXCR; each CDR3 protein has one entry. The sample carries some 1,000,000 distinct CDR3 sequences, approximately 25% recorded once. The CDR3 runs 14 residues. Germline V lookup: CDR1 DFQATT, CDR2 SNEGSKA (reference sequence). With 5 bases clipped from V and 0 bases from J, the junction kept 3 bases outside the gene matches. The data also belong to a second study, concerning T cells of mothers and their children. Per that study: A few healthy Caucasian mothers, along with their six children, were the donors.

This chain joins TRBV20-1 and TRBJ2-2, with 7 bases lining up with TRBD1. The receptor was derived from a girl aged 2 to 9 in good health. The sequenced material came from blood. The DNA of the CDR3 is TGCAGTGCTGGGACAGAAGCGAACACCGGGGAGCTGTTTTTT. Its translation: CSAGTEANTGELFF.